This record concerns one TCR beta chain sequence. Antigen specificity is unknown. Primers for the PCR totalled 60 Vbeta and 13 Jbeta. Clones were sequenced by immunoSEQ multiplex PCR, and TCRdb holds only the in-frame ones, with some missing. The sample holds fewer than 150,000 clones, 67% seen once. Between the trimmed V and J ends, which lost 3 bases and 0 bases, there was a span of 15 bases. Germline CDR1 reads SGHTA; CDR2 reads FQGNSA. This CDR3 spans 16 amino acids. The sample belongs to a study of cytomegalovirus exposure and HLA in healthy donors. Looking at the study overall: In an earlier analysis, 117 million unique TCR beta sequences were found from about 179 million T cells.

General study points: For most TCR sequences rarity was the rule, although some public TCRs occurred in many donors. Later genetic work tied a missense DCLRE1C variant to beta-chain V and J trimming.

The chain recombines TRBV7-2 with TRBJ2-7, with a tentative D call TRBD2 (7 bases). Sequencing was performed on PBMCs. The TCR sequence derives from a man aged 18 to 30 in good health and CMV-seropositive. The CDR3 sequence is CASSLRGGALSYEQYF. The CDR3 DNA is TGTGCCAGCAGCTTGAGGGGGGGGGCTCTCTCCTACGAGCAGTACTTC.